The 13 T cell receptor beta chains in this list originate from one sample, sequenced in a study of T cell responses to AZD1222 COVID-19 vaccine. Assay: immunoSEQ multiplex PCR; the TCRdb copy retains only in-frame clones and omits some. In the table there are 110,000 to 150,000 clones, over 85% of which are singletons. Material: peripheral blood, obtained on day 0 of AZD1222 vaccination. The source of these receptors is an adult in good health.

The CDR3 sequence is CASSLGDRLDGYTF. The DNA of the CDR3 is TGTGCCAGCAGCTTAGGGGACCGTTTAGATGGCTACACCTTC. V is TRBV7-9 and J is TRBJ1-2; D perhaps matches TRBD1 (5 bases). This CDR3 region has 14 residues. Trimming took off 1 base at V and 6 bases at J, with 12 bases between the two ends. CDR1 and CDR2 from the germline V gene are SEHNR and FQNEAQ (reference sequence).

The rearrangement uses TRBV6-5 and TRBJ2-7; 7 bases map to TRBD1. The ends lost 2 bases at V and 2 bases at J; junction bases unmatched: 3. This CDR3 region has 14 residues. Germline CDR1 and CDR2: MNHEY and SVGAGI. The CDR3 region has the DNA TGTGCCAGCAGTTACACAGGGGTCACCTACGAGCAGTACTTC. Protein: CASSYTGVTYEQYF.

V is TRBV4-1 and J is TRBJ1-3, with D possibly being TRBD1 (5 bases). This CDR3 region has 16 residues. The V end was cut by 2 bases, the J end by 3 bases, with 14 bases between. Germline V gene lookup returns CDR1 MGHRA and CDR2 YSYEKL. The CDR3 DNA sequence: TGCGCCAGCAGCCAACTCTTGAGGGGTAGTGGAAACACCATATATTTT. It encodes CASSQLLRGSGNTIYF.

The genes are TRBV3-1 (or the pseudogene TRBV3-2) and TRBJ2-2; 9 positions match TRBD2. The CDR3 length is 16 residues. From germline, CDR1 is LGHDT and CDR2 YNNKEL (reference sequence). V lost 4 bases and J lost 2; bases outside the gene matches: 5. The CDR3 spells CASSRGREGNTGELFF. In nucleotides, the CDR3 is TGTGCCAGCAGCCGGGGGCGGGAGGGAAACACCGGGGAGCTGTTTTTT.

The chain recombines TRBV20-1 with TRBJ2-1; 9 positions match TRBD2. CDR1 is DFQATT, CDR2 SNEGSKA, per germline (reference sequence). Trimming took 3 bases from V and 3 from J; bases not matched to a gene: 3. The CDR3 is 14 amino acids. CDR3 sequence reads: CSASPSGDYNEQFF. The DNA of the CDR3 is TGCAGTGCTAGTCCTAGCGGGGACTACAATGAGCAGTTCTTC.

This sequence joins TRBV5-5 and TRBJ2-1; 13 bases agree with TRBD2. This CDR3 is 15 amino acids long. CDR1 is SGHKS, CDR2 YYEKEE, per germline (reference sequence). With 3 bases clipped from V and 8 bases from J, the junction kept 5 bases outside the gene matches. The CDR3 sequence is CASSWTSGRVDEQFF. The CDR3 nucleotides read TGTGCCAGCAGCTGGACTAGCGGGAGAGTAGATGAGCAGTTCTTC.

The chain carries TRBV2 and TRBJ1-5; D call uncertain. Germline V gives CDR1 SNHLY, CDR2 FYNNEI. The V and J ends lost 4 bases and 3 bases respectively, with 7 bases between them. The CDR3 length is 13 residues. This CDR3 reads CASSGSNNQPQHF. The CDR3 DNA sequence: TGTGCCAGCAGTGGGAGCAACAATCAGCCCCAGCATTTT.

The CDR3 region has the DNA TGTGCCTGGAGTGTTGGTGCAGGGAAGTTGTACGAGCAGTACTTC. The encoded protein is CAWSVGAGKLYEQYF. This chain uses TRBV30 with TRBJ2-7, with D maybe TRBD1 (5 bases). The CDR3 is 15 residues long. Germline CDR1 reads GTSNPN; CDR2 reads SVGIG (reference sequence). The ends were cut back, 0 bases at V and 4 bases at J, with 16 bases in the middle. The variable domain in full, completed from reference TRBV30 and TRBJ2-7, reads SQTIHQWPATLVQPVGSPLSLECTVEGTSNPNLYWYRQAAGRGLQLLFYSVGIGQISSEVPQNLSASRPQDRQFILSSKKLLLSDSGFYLCAWSVGAGKLYEQYFGPGTRLTVT.

About this clone itself: Sequence at one end of the junction differs from germline and may be a read error. This chain uses TRBV5-4 with TRBJ1-6; D ambiguous. CDR3 length: 16 residues. CDR1 and CDR2 from the germline V gene are SGHNT and YYREEE (reference sequence). CDR3 in DNA: TGTGCCAGCAGAAGGATGTTTAGCTCCTATAACTCACCCCTCCACTTT. It encodes CASRRMFSSYNSPLHF. The full variable domain, rest sourced from reference TRBV5-4 and TRBJ1-6, is ETGVTQSPTHLIKTRGQQVTLRCSSQSGHNTVSWYQQALGQGPQFIFQYYREEENGRGNFPPRFSGLQFPNYSSELNVNALELDDSALYLCASRRMFSSYNSPLHFGNGTRLTVT.

This chain connects TRBV5-4 to TRBJ2-7; 9 bases are shared with TRBD2. The CDR3 extends over 15 amino acids. Looked up from germline, CDR1 is SGHNT and CDR2 is YYREEE (reference sequence). Unmatched junction bases numbered 8, after V lost 3 bases and J lost 4 bases. CDR3 loop: CASSSITSGRYEQYF. The CDR3, as DNA: TGTGCCAGCAGCTCCATTACTAGCGGGCGATACGAGCAGTACTTC.

This chain connects TRBV29-1 to TRBJ2-7; 7 nucleotides line up with TRBD1. V lost 4 bases, J lost 0 bases, and 3 bases stayed unmatched. The length of the CDR3 is 13 residues. CDR1 is SQVTM, CDR2 ANQGSEA, per germline. CDR3 in amino acids: CSVATGSSYEQYF. For the CDR3, the DNA is TGCAGCGTTGCGACAGGGAGCTCCTACGAGCAGTACTTC.

This clone was seen a handful of times. In DNA form, the CDR3 reads TGTGCCAGCAGTGAACAACCGGGACTAGCGGGAGGGACTCCCTACAATGAGCAGTTCTTC. This translates into CASSEQPGLAGGTPYNEQFF. This sequence joins TRBV6-1 and TRBJ2-1; 16 positions match TRBD2. V lost 2 bases, J lost 2 bases, and 9 bases stayed unmatched. Germline V lookup: CDR1 MNHNS, CDR2 SASEGT. The CDR3 contains 20 residues.

This clone was seen just once. The chain recombines TRBV7-2 with TRBJ2-5; D may be TRBD2 (6 bases). V lost 5 bases, J lost 4 bases, and 17 bases lay in between. Germline-derived CDR1 and CDR2 are SGHTA and FQGNSA. The CDR3 loop spans 15 amino acids. CDR3 in amino acids: CASSPRLVRGETQYF. The DNA for the CDR3 is TGTGCCAGCAGCCCCAGACTAGTTCGGGGAGAGACCCAGTACTTC.